This T cell receptor (beta chain) was sequenced for a study of cytomegalovirus exposure and HLA in healthy donors. Study background: HLA-typed donors were the source of about 85 million unique TCRs held in an early data release. Overall study findings and caveats: A previous analysis found most TCR beta V segments productive roughly 87% or roughly 30% of the time.

In germline, CDR1 is SGHRS, CDR2 YFSETQ. J was trimmed by 7 bases and V by 3 bases; bases with no gene match: 26. There are 23 residues in the CDR3. Primers included in the PCR were 60 Vbeta and 13 Jbeta primers. Method: immunoSEQ multiplex PCR; TCRdb's copy keeps in-frame clones and lacks some. The sample holds about 170,000 clones, approximately 73% seen once. Details on this clone: Its target is not known.

Sequences were obtained from PBMCs. The chain combines TRBV5-1 with TRBJ2-1; 15 bases fit TRBD2. The TCR originated in a woman between 18 and 30 years old in good health and CMV-seropositive. The CDR3 DNA sequence: TGCGCCAGCAGCTGCGGGGGGTTCCCCGGACTAGCGGGGGGGCCAACAAGGTGTAATGAGCAGTTCTTC. Encoded protein: CASSCGGFPGLAGGPTRCNEQFF. The full variable domain, with the rest looked up from reference TRBV5-1 and TRBJ2-1, is KAGVTQTPRYLIKTRGQQVTLSCSPISGHRSVSWYQQTPGQGLQFLFEYFSETQRNKGNFPGRFSGRQFSNSRSEMNVSTLELGDSALYLCASSCGGFPGLAGGPTRCNEQFFGPGTRLTVL.